A single sample is the source of the 3 T cell receptor beta chains below, sequenced in a study of CD8 T cells in ankylosing spondylitis. A single record per CDR3 protein comes from TCRdb applying MiXCR to the 5' RACE reads. The sample yields about 340,000 distinct CDR3 sequences, roughly 14% seen once. What was sequenced was blood, either unsorted or a sorted T cell fraction (not recorded which). The receptors stem from a male donor with ankylosing spondylitis or in good health (not recorded which).

This clonotype was counted a few times. This chain connects TRBV3-1 to TRBJ1-1, with D uncertain. This CDR3 spans 14 amino acids. Germline V gene sequence: CDR1 LGHDT, CDR2 YNNKEL (reference sequence). V shed 1 base and J shed 2 bases, with 8 bases lying between them. CDR3 amino acids: CASSQGSGNTEAFF. The DNA for the CDR3 is TGTGCCAGCAGCCAAGGGAGCGGCAACACTGAAGCTTTCTTT.

This clonotype was seen only a few times. CDR3 amino acids: CASSLAAGMGTGELFF. CDR3 DNA: TGTGCCAGCAGTTTAGCCGCGGGCATGGGCACCGGGGAGCTGTTTTTT. V gene TRBV12-3 or TRBV12-4 combines with J gene TRBJ2-2, with a tentative D call TRBD2 (5 bases). The CDR3 loop spans 16 amino acids. Deletions cut 0 bases from V and 4 bases from J, with 12 bases between.

This clonotype occurred a few times. V gene TRBV5-1 combines with J gene TRBJ2-1; weak D call: TRBD1 (6 bases). There are 15 residues in the CDR3. V was clipped by 6 bases and J by 0 bases, with 13 bases between them. The germline CDR1 and CDR2 sequences are SGHRS and YFSETQ. The CDR3 DNA follows: TGCGCCAGCACCCGCCAGGGGAGCTCCTACAATGAGCAGTTCTTC. Protein sequence: CASTRQGSSYNEQFF.